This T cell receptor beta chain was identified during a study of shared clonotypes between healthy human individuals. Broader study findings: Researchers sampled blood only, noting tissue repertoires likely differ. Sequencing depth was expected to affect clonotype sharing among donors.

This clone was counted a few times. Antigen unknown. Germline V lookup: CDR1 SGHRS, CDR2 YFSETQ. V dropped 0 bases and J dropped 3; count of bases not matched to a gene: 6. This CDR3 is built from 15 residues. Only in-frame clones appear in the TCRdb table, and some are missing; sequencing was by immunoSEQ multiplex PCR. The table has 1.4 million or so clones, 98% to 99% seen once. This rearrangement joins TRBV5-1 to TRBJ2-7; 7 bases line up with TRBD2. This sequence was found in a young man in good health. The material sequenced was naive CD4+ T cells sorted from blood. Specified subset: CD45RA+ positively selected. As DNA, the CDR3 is TGCGCCAGCAGCTTGGCCGGGACTATGGACTACGAGCAGTACTTC. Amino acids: CASSLAGTMDYEQYF.